Listed below are T cell receptor beta chains from one sample, sequenced in a study of PD-L1 blockade in urothelial cancer. This table comes from immunoSEQ multiplex PCR, and its TCRdb copy is limited to in-frame clones, with some not included. The data show over 100,000 clones, with less than 95% seen just once and around 3.7% held by the top ten. This material consisted of PBMCs, taken around atezolizumab (anti-PD-L1) treatment. The receptors were sampled from a man in his 60s with urothelial cancer. Both conserved end residues are trimmed from each CDR3.

v_call | cdr3_aa
TRBV7-3 | ASSPQLGMGTQY
TRBV5-1 | ASSLGASSAPYEQY
TRBV7-2 | ASSPQAVTEAF
TRBV14 | ASSQDRTYGYT
TRBV6-1 | ASMEREVYEQY
TRBV19 | ASQRGDRGLYSNQPQH
TRBV9 | ASSVGTSQIADTQY
TRBV5-1 | ASSVRTSGGPEQF
TRBV15 | ATSRPGTGSYEQF
TRBV28 | ASSLQQENEQF
TRBV5-1 | ASAVQTNTGELF
TRBV19 | ASTPQGNIQY
TRBV6-6 | ASSPSTDTQY
TRBV28 | ASRPPSGSSTDTQY
TRBV7-9 | ASSWVPGGFQF
TRBV18 | ASSRQGGGTQY
TRBV5-4 | ATETGKGFLYNEQF